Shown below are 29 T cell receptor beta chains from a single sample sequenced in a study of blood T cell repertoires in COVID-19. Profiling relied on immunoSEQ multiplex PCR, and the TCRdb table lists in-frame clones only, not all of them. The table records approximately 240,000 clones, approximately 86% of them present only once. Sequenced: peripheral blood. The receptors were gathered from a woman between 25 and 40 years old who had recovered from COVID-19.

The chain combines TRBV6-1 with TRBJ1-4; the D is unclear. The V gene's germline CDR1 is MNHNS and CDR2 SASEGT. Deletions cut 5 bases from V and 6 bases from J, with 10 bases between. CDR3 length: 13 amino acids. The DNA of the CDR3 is TGTGCCAGCAGTCGCGACATAGATGAAAAACTGTTTTTT. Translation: CASSRDIDEKLFF.

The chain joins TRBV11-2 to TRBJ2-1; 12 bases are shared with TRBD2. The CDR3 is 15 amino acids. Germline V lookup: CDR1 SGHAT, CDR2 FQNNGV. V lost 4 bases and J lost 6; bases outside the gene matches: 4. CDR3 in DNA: TGTGCCAGCAGCTCTCTAGCGGGGGGGCGCAATGAGCAGTTCTTC. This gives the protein CASSSLAGGRNEQFF.

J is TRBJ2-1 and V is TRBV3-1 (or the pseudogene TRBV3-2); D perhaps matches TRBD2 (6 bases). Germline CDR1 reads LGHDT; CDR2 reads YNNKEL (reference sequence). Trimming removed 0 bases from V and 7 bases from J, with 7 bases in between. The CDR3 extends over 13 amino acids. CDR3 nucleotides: TGTGCCAGCAGCCAAGATCGGGGGAATGAGCAGTTCTTC. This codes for CASSQDRGNEQFF.

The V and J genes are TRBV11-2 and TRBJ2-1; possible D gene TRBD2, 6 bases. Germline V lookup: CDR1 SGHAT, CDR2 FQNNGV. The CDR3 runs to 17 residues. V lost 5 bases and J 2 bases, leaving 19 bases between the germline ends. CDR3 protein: CASSPGVNPYTYNEQFF. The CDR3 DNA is TGTGCCAGCAGCCCGGGGGTCAATCCATATACCTACAATGAGCAGTTCTTC. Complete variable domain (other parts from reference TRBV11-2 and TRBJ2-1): EAGVAQSPRYKIIEKRQSVAFWCNPISGHATLYWYQQILGQGPKLLIQFQNNGVVDDSQLPKDRFSAERLKGVDSTLKIQPAKLEDSAVYLCASSPGVNPYTYNEQFFGPGTRLTVL.

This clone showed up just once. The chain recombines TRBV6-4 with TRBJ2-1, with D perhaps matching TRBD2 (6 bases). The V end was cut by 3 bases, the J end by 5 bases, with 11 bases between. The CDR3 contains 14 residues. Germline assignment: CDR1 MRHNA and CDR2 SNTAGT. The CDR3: CASSESGEHNEQFF. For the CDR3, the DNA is TGTGCCAGCAGTGAGTCGGGGGAGCACAATGAGCAGTTCTTC.

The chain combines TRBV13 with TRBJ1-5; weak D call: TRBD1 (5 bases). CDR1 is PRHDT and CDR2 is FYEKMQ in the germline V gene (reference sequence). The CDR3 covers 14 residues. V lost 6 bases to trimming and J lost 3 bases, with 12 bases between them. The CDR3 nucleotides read TGTGCCAGCAGTGTCGGGGGTGCCAATCAGCCCCAGCATTTT. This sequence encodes CASSVGGANQPQHF.

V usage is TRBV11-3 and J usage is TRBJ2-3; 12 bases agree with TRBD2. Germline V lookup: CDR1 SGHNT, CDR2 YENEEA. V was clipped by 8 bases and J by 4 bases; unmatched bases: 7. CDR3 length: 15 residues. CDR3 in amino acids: CASGTSGGTADTQYF. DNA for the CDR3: TGTGCCAGCGGTACTAGCGGGGGGACGGCAGATACGCAGTATTTT. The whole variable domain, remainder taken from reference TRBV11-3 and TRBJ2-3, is EAGVVQSPRYKIIEKKQPVAFWCNPISGHNTLYWYLQNLGQGPELLIRYENEEAVDDSQLPKDRFSAERLKGVDSTLKIQPAELGDSAVYLCASGTSGGTADTQYFGPGTRLTVL.

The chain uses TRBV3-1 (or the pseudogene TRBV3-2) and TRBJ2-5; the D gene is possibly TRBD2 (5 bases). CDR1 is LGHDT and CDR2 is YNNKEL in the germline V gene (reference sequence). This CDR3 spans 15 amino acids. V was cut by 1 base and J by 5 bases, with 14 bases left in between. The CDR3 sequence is CASSQVVSGPETQYF. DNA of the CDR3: TGTGCCAGCAGCCAAGTGGTCAGCGGTCCCGAGACCCAGTACTTC.

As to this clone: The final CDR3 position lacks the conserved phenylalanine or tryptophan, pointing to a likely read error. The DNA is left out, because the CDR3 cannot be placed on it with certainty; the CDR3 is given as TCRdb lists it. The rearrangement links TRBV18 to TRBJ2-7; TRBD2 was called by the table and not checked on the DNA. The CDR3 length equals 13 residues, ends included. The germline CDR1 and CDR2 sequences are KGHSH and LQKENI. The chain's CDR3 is CASSGATQGEAFL.

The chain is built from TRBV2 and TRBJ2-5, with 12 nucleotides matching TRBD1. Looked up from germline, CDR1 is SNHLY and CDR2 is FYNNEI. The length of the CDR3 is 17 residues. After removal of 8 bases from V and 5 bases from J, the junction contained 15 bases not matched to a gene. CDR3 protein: CASLNAGQGAFWETQYF. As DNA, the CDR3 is TGTGCCAGCTTGAACGCGGGACAGGGGGCTTTTTGGGAGACCCAGTACTTC.

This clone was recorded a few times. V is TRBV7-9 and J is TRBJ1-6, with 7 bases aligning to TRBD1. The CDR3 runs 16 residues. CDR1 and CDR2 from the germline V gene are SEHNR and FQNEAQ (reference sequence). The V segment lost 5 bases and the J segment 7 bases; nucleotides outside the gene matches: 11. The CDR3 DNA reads TGTGCCAGCAGCACAACAGGGGAGGTTTTAAATTCACCCCTCCACTTT. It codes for CASSTTGEVLNSPLHF.

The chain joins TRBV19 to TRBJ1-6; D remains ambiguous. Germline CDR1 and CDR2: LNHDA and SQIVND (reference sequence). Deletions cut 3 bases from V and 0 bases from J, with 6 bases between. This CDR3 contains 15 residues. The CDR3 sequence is CASSITGSYNSPLHF. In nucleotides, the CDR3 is TGTGCCAGTAGTATTACTGGCTCCTATAATTCACCCCTCCACTTT.

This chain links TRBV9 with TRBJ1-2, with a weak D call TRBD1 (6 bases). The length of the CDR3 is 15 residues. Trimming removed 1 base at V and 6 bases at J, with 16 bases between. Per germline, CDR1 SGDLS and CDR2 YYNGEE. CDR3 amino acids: CASSVISGGHDGYTF. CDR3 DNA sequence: TGTGCCAGCAGCGTAATTTCGGGGGGCCATGATGGCTACACCTTC.

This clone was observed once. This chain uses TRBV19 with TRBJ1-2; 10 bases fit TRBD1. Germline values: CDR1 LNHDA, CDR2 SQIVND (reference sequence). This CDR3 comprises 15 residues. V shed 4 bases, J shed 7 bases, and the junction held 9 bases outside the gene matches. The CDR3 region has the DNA TGTGCCAGTAGTACCTTGACAGGGGGCAATCGTGGCTACACCTTC. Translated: CASSTLTGGNRGYTF.

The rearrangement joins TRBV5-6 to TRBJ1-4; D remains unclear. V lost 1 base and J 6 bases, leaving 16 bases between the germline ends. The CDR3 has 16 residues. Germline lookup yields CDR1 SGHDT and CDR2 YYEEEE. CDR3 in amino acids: CASSLSPRGWHEKLFF. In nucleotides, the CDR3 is TGTGCCAGCAGCTTGAGCCCCAGAGGGTGGCATGAAAAACTGTTTTTT.

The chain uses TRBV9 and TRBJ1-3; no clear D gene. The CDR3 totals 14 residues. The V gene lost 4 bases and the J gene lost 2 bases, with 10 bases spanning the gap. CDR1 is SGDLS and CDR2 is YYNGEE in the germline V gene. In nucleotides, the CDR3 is TGTGCCAGCAGCTCCCCTAAAACTGGAAACACCATATATTTT. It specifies CASSSPKTGNTIYF. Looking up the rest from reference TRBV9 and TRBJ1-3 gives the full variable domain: DSGVTQTPKHLITATGQRVTLRCSPRSGDLSVYWYQQSLDQGLQFLIQYYNGEERAKGNILERFSAQQFPDLHSELNLSSLELGDSALYFCASSSPKTGNTIYFGEGSWLTVV.

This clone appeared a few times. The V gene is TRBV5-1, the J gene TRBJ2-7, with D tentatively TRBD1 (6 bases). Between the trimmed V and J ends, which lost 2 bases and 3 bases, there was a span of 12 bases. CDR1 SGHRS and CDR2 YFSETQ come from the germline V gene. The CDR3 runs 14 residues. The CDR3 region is CASSFGLGGYEQYF. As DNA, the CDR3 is TGCGCCAGCAGCTTTGGGTTAGGGGGCTACGAGCAGTACTTC. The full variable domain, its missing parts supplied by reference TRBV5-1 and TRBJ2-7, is KAGVTQTPRYLIKTRGQQVTLSCSPISGHRSVSWYQQTPGQGLQFLFEYFSETQRNKGNFPGRFSGRQFSNSRSEMNVSTLELGDSALYLCASSFGLGGYEQYFGPGTRLTVT.

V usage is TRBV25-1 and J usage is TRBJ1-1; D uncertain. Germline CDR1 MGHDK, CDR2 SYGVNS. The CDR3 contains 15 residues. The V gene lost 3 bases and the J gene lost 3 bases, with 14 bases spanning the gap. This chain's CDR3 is CASSDAGRGDTEAFF. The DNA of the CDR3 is TGTGCCAGCAGTGATGCCGGTCGCGGGGACACTGAAGCTTTCTTT.

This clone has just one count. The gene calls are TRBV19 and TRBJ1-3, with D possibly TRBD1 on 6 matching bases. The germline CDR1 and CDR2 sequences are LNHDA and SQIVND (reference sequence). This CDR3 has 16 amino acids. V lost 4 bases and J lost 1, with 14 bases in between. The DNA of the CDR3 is TGTGCCAGTAGTACGGGGGGCCGAAGTTCTGGAAACACCATATATTTT. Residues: CASSTGGRSSGNTIYF.

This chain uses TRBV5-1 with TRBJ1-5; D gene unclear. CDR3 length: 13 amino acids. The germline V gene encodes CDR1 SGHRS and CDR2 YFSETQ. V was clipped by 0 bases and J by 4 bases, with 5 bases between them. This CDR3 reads CASSLEPNQPQHF. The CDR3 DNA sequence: TGCGCCAGCAGCTTGGAGCCAAATCAGCCCCAGCATTTT.

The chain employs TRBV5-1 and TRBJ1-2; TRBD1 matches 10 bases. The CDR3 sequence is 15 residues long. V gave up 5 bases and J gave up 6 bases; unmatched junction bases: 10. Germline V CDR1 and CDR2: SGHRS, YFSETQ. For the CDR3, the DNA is TGCGCCAGCAGTTATGCCGCGGGGACAGGGGATGGCTACACCTTC. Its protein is CASSYAAGTGDGYTF. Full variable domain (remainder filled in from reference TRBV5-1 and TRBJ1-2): KAGVTQTPRYLIKTRGQQVTLSCSPISGHRSVSWYQQTPGQGLQFLFEYFSETQRNKGNFPGRFSGRQFSNSRSEMNVSTLELGDSALYLCASSYAAGTGDGYTFGSGTRLTVV.

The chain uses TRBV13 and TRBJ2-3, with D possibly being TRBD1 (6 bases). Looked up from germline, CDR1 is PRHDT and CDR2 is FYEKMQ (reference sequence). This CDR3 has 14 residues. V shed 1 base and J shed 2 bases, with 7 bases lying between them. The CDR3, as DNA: TGTGCCAGCAGCTTAGTGGGGGCCACAGATACGCAGTATTTT. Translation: CASSLVGATDTQYF.

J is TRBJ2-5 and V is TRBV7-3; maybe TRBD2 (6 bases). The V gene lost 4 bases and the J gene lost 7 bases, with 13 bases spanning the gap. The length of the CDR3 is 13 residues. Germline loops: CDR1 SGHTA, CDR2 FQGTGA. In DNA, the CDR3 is TGTGCCAGCAGCTCCTCGGGGGAAGGGACCCAGTACTTC. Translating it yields CASSSSGEGTQYF.

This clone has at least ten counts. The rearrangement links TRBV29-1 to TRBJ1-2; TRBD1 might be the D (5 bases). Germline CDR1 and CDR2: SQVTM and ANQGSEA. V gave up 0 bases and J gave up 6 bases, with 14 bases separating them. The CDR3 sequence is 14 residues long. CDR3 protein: CSVEDRQGLNGYTF. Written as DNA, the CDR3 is TGCAGCGTTGAAGACCGGCAGGGACTGAATGGCTACACCTTC.

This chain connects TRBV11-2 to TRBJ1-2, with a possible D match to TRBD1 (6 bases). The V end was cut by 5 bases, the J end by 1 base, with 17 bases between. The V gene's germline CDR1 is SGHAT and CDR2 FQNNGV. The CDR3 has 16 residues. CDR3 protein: CASSHIIQGYNYGYTF. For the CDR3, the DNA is TGTGCCAGCAGCCACATTATACAGGGATATAACTATGGCTACACCTTC.

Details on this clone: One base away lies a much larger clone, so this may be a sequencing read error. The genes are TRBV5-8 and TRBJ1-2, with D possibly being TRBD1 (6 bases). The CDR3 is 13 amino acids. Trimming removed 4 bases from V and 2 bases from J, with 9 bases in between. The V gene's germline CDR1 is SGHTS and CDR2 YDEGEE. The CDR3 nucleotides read TGTGCCAGCAGCCCCGACAGGAACTATGGCTACACCTTC. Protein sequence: CASSPDRNYGYTF.

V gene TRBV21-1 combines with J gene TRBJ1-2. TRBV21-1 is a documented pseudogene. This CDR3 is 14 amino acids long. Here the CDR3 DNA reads TGTGCCAGCAGTAACCCGAGGACTAACTATGGCTACACCTTC. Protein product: CASSNPRTNYGYTF.

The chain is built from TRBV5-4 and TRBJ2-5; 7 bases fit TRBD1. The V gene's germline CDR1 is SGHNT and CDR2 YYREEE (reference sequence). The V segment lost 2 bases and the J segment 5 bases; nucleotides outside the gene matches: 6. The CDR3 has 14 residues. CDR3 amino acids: CASSFRTGQETQYF. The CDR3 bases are TGTGCCAGCAGCTTTCGGACAGGCCAGGAGACCCAGTACTTC.

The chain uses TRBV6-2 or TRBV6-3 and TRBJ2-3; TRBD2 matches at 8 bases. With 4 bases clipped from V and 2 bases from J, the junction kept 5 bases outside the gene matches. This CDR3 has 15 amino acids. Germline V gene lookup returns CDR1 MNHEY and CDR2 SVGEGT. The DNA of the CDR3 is TGTGCCAGCAGTTCACTAGCGGACATCACAGATACGCAGTATTTT. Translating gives CASSSLADITDTQYF.